This T cell receptor beta chain was identified during a study of regulatory T cells in long-lasting Graves disease. iRepertoire HTBI primers and Arm-PCR of CDR3 regions built TCR beta libraries. TCRdb recomputed calls from the multiplex PCR reads with MiXCR, one row per CDR3 protein. The top ten clones hold around 20% of a sample with under 450,000 distinct CDR3 sequences, 15% to 20% of them seen once. The CDR3 extends over 14 amino acids. Trimming pared 4 bases from V and 2 bases from J, leaving 9 bases between. In germline, CDR1 is MDHEN, CDR2 SYDVKM. The time point denotes: newly diagnosed GD, antithyroid drugs for less than 3 months. Construction of the TCR library relied on RNA isolated from PBMCs. These data were also reused for a study on T cells in Graves' hyperthyroidism and ophthalmopathy.

V gene TRBV28 combines with J gene TRBJ1-5, with D unresolved. Sequenced here: peripheral blood mononuclear cells (PBMCs), sampled at new diagnosis, from a patient treated with antithyroid drugs. This sequence was found in a woman aged 18-35 years with Graves disease. CDR3 in amino acids: CASSSPQGNQPQHF. The CDR3 DNA sequence: TGTGCCAGCAGTTCGCCTCAGGGCAATCAGCCCCAGCATTTT.